The 25 T cell receptor beta chains below were found in one sample sequenced in a study of T cell changes during pregnancy in multiple sclerosis. Produced via immunoSEQ multiplex PCR; TCRdb's table is partial and in-frame only. The repertoire holds 88,000 or so clones, around 92% seen once, with 1.4% in the top ten. Material: peripheral blood, obtained before pregnancy. These receptors were taken from a female donor with multiple sclerosis, enrolled in a pregnancy study.

The genes are TRBV30 and TRBJ2-7; D call uncertain. Germline V CDR1 and CDR2: GTSNPN, SVGIG (reference sequence). The CDR3 consists of 13 residues. Trimming shortened V by 0 bases and J by 1 base, and 7 bases separated the two germline ends. CDR3 in DNA: TGTGCCTGGAGTGTTAGCACTTCCTACGAGCAGTACTTC. Translated: CAWSVSTSYEQYF.

The chain carries TRBV7-9 and TRBJ2-7, with TRBD1 identical over 7 bases. The trim removed 1 base at V and 5 bases at J, leaving 8 bases unmatched. The CDR3 sequence is 15 residues long. The germline gives CDR1 SEHNR, CDR2 FQNEAQ (reference sequence). The CDR3 loop is CASSLEGATTDEQYF. The CDR3 coding sequence is TGTGCCAGCAGCTTAGAGGGGGCAACGACAGACGAGCAGTACTTC.

V gene TRBV27 combines with J gene TRBJ2-7; D may be TRBD1 (5 bases). Germline CDR1 and CDR2: MNHEY and SMNVEV (reference sequence). This CDR3 contains 13 residues. Trimming left V 3 bases short and J 2 bases short, with 8 bases between. The CDR3 loop is CASSFGAAYEQYF. The DNA of the CDR3 is TGTGCCAGCAGTTTTGGGGCTGCCTACGAGCAGTACTTC.

Worth noting for this clone: The junction shows a germline mismatch at one end, possibly a read error. The chain has TRBV7-7 and TRBJ2-5, with 7 bases matching TRBD2. CDR3 length: 16 residues. CDR1 SSHAT and CDR2 FNYEAQ come from the germline V gene (reference sequence). The CDR3 sequence is CASSSTPGGLRETQYF. CDR3 nucleotide sequence: TGTGCTAGCAGCTCCACCCCGGGAGGACTTAGAGAGACCCAGTACTTC.

This chain uses TRBV18 with TRBJ2-1; D ambiguous. The CDR3 length is 15 residues. Looked up from germline, CDR1 is KGHSH and CDR2 is LQKENI. V was clipped by 4 bases and J by 5 bases, with 15 bases between them. CDR3 in amino acids: CASSLRPSEDNEQFF. CDR3 nucleotides: TGTGCCAGCTCACTCCGGCCCTCTGAGGACAATGAGCAGTTCTTC.

V usage is TRBV19 and J usage is TRBJ2-3, with TRBD1 identical over 9 bases. The CDR3 length is 15 residues. The ends lost 5 bases at V and 5 bases at J; junction bases unmatched: 8. CDR1 is LNHDA, CDR2 SQIVND, per germline (reference sequence). The CDR3, as DNA: TGTGCCAGTAGTGTCGGGACAGGGTGGGGAGATACGCAGTATTTT. Translation gives CASSVGTGWGDTQYF.

This clone was found once. V is TRBV18 and J is TRBJ2-1, with 10 bases lining up with TRBD2. Losses at the gene ends were 5 bases for V and 5 bases for J; bases not matched to a gene: 6. In germline, CDR1 is KGHSH, CDR2 LQKENI. There are 15 residues in the CDR3. CDR3 amino acids: CASSTFLAGDNEQFF. CDR3 bases: TGTGCCAGCTCAACCTTTCTAGCGGGGGACAATGAGCAGTTCTTC.

This clone was found a few times. The V and J genes are TRBV4-1 and TRBJ1-1; perhaps TRBD1 as D (6 bases). Per the germline V gene, CDR1 is MGHRA and CDR2 is YSYEKL. There are 14 residues in the CDR3. Trimming took off 4 bases at V and 5 bases at J, with 14 bases between the two ends. The CDR3 protein is CASSPPQGGTEAFF. CDR3 bases: TGCGCCAGCAGCCCCCCACAGGGAGGGACTGAAGCTTTCTTT.

The chain has TRBV4-1 and TRBJ2-3; 7 nucleotides line up with TRBD1. The CDR3 length is 15 residues. Germline values: CDR1 MGHRA, CDR2 YSYEKL. The ends lost 3 bases at V and 2 bases at J; junction bases unmatched: 5. The CDR3 bases are TGCGCCAGCAGCCAGCACGGGACAGCCACAGATACGCAGTATTTT. This codes for CASSQHGTATDTQYF.

The chain combines TRBV2 with TRBJ1-4, with D maybe TRBD1 (5 bases). Germline V gene sequence: CDR1 SNHLY, CDR2 FYNNEI. V was shortened by 6 bases and J by 7 bases, with 9 bases between the two germline ends. The CDR3 has 12 residues. CDR3 in DNA: TGTGCCAGCAGCCCAGGGTTTGAAAAACTGTTTTTT. It codes for CASSPGFEKLFF.

The rearrangement joins TRBV5-6 to TRBJ2-1, with D possibly matching TRBD2 (5 bases). The CDR3 has 13 amino acids. Looked up from germline, CDR1 is SGHDT and CDR2 is YYEEEE. V was shortened by 1 base and J by 7 bases, with 9 bases between the two germline ends. CDR3 region: CASSLTGWNEQFF. The CDR3 DNA is TGTGCCAGCAGCTTGACGGGGTGGAATGAGCAGTTCTTC.

This sequence joins TRBV6-5 and TRBJ2-7; D remains unclear. Germline V gives CDR1 MNHEY, CDR2 SVGAGI. V was pared by 6 bases and J by 4 bases, with 10 bases between. CDR3 size: 12 residues. The CDR3 reads CASSQNPYEQYF. DNA of the CDR3: TGTGCCAGCAGCCAGAATCCATACGAGCAGTACTTC.

The genes are TRBV2 and TRBJ2-1; D might be TRBD2 (5 bases). The ends were cut back, 4 bases at V and 6 bases at J, with 16 bases in the middle. There are 15 residues in the CDR3. Germline CDR1 and CDR2: SNHLY and FYNNEI. The CDR3 loop is CASSGEGNDLNEQFF. The CDR3 DNA reads as TGTGCCAGCAGTGGAGAGGGTAACGACCTCAATGAGCAGTTCTTC.

This clone was counted a few times. The V and J genes are TRBV7-9 and TRBJ1-6; 9 nucleotides agree with TRBD1. Per germline, CDR1 SEHNR and CDR2 FQNEAQ (reference sequence). The CDR3 has 14 amino acids. V lost 6 bases and J lost 10; bases outside the gene matches: 7. CDR3 DNA sequence: TGTGCCAGCAGTAGGGGACAGGGTGTGTCACCCCTCCACTTT. Protein product: CASSRGQGVSPLHF.

The J gene is TRBJ2-7, the V gene TRBV2; 8 positions agree with TRBD2. The germline CDR1 and CDR2 sequences are SNHLY and FYNNEI. This CDR3 is 16 amino acids long. The junction had 14 bases not matched to a gene; V was cut back by 10 bases and J by 0 bases. CDR3: CATWVGGGYSSYEQYF. DNA of the CDR3: TGTGCCACCTGGGTGGGCGGGGGGTATTCCTCCTACGAGCAGTACTTC.

The J gene is TRBJ2-7, the V gene TRBV5-6; 7 nucleotides line up with TRBD2. Germline CDR1 reads SGHDT; CDR2 reads YYEEEE. This CDR3 region has 14 residues. J lost 3 bases, V lost 3 bases, and 6 bases had no gene match. Written as DNA, the CDR3 is TGTGCCAGCAGCTGGGAGGGAGAGAACTACGAGCAGTACTTC. It encodes CASSWEGENYEQYF.

A word on this clone: This likely stems from a read error, as it lies one base from a far larger clone. Other DNA sequences in this sample translate to the same CDR3. This chain connects TRBV11-2 to TRBJ1-1; TRBD1 agrees at 7 bases. Looked up from germline, CDR1 is SGHAT and CDR2 is FQNNGV. CDR3 length: 14 amino acids. In DNA form, the CDR3 reads TGTGCCAGCAGCTCGTGGACAGGTCGGACTGAGGCTTTCTTT. Translated, it gives CASSSWTGRTEAFF. Drawing the rest from reference TRBV11-2 and TRBJ1-1, the complete variable domain is EAGVAQSPRYKIIEKRQSVAFWCNPISGHATLYWYQQILGQGPKLLIQFQNNGVVDDSQLPKDRFSAERLKGVDSTLKIQPAKLEDSAVYLCASSSWTGRTEAFFGQGTRLTVV.

J is TRBJ1-6 and V is TRBV6-5, with D uncertain. V lost 10 bases, J lost 5 bases, and 18 bases lay in between. The germline V gene encodes CDR1 MNHEY and CDR2 SVGAGI. This CDR3 region has 15 residues. CDR3 amino acids: CATLAWAEHNSPLHF. For the CDR3, the DNA is TGTGCCACCCTCGCCTGGGCAGAGCATAATTCACCCCTCCACTTT.

The chain uses TRBV6-1 and TRBJ1-2; D not certain. Germline V gene lookup returns CDR1 MNHNS and CDR2 SASEGT. V lost 4 bases, J lost 3 bases, and 15 bases lay in between. The CDR3 is made up of 15 amino acids. CDR3 DNA sequence: TGTGCCAGCAGTGGACGACCATCGGGTGACTATGGCTACACCTTC. Its protein product is CASSGRPSGDYGYTF.

The V call is TRBV30, the J call TRBJ1-6; D unclear. Germline V lookup: CDR1 GTSNPN, CDR2 SVGIG (reference sequence). With 2 bases removed from V and 9 bases from J, the gap between germline ends came to 14 bases. The CDR3 loop spans 14 amino acids. CDR3 sequence (DNA): TGTGCCTGGAGTAAACCAAACTCAGGTTCACCCCTCCACTTT. This codes for CAWSKPNSGSPLHF.

This chain joins TRBV11-2 and TRBJ2-7; 13 nucleotides line up with TRBD2. CDR3 length: 15 amino acids. With V trimmed by 5 bases and J by 6 bases, 7 bases remained unmatched. CDR1 is SGHAT, CDR2 FQNNGV, per germline. CDR3 protein: CASSVTSGGTFEQYF. Written as DNA, the CDR3 is TGTGCCAGCAGCGTGACTAGCGGGGGGACTTTCGAGCAGTACTTC.

CDR3 amino acids: CASSFSGDQETQYF. The CDR3 DNA follows: TGTGCCAGCAGTTTTAGCGGGGACCAAGAGACCCAGTACTTC. V is TRBV6-6 and J is TRBJ2-5; 8 nucleotides agree with TRBD2. Germline CDR1 MNHNY, CDR2 SVGAGI (reference sequence). With V trimmed by 4 bases and J by 0 bases, 1 base remained unmatched. The CDR3 sequence is 14 residues long.

The rearrangement links TRBV2 to TRBJ1-1, with D possibly being TRBD1 (5 bases). The V end was cut by 6 bases, the J end by 5 bases, with 10 bases between. The CDR3 runs to 12 residues. Germline V CDR1 and CDR2: SNHLY, FYNNEI. Written as DNA, the CDR3 is TGTGCCAGCAGCGGGGGTTGGACTGAAGCTTTCTTT. Its protein is CASSGGWTEAFF.

The chain is built from TRBV6-5 and TRBJ1-1; no clear D gene. CDR3 length: 14 amino acids. V lost 6 bases and J lost 1, with 12 bases in between. Germline V gene lookup returns CDR1 MNHEY and CDR2 SVGAGI. CDR3 nucleotide sequence: TGTGCCAGCAGCGCGGTAGGAGAGAACACTGAAGCTTTCTTT. Translation gives CASSAVGENTEAFF.

This clone was counted a few times. This sequence joins TRBV11-1 and TRBJ1-1; TRBD1 might be the D (6 bases). Per germline, CDR1 SGHAT and CDR2 FQDESV (reference sequence). The V gene lost 4 bases and the J gene lost 10 bases, with 13 bases spanning the gap. The CDR3 consists of 12 residues. CDR3 sequence: CASSSQGLGAFF. CDR3 sequence (DNA): TGTGCCAGCAGCTCGCAGGGGCTGGGAGCTTTCTTT. Filled out from reference TRBV11-1 and TRBJ1-1, the complete variable domain reads EAEVAQSPRYKITEKSQAVAFWCDPISGHATLYWYRQILGQGPELLVQFQDESVVDDSQLPKDRFSAERLKGVDSTLKIQPAELGDSAMYLCASSSQGLGAFFGQGTRLTVV.